This entry lists 4 T cell receptor beta chains sequenced from one sample in a study of blood T cells in healthy people across ages. The use of a sample-barcoded 5' primer and a J-beta primer mix characterized a second PCR of about 7 to 12 cycles. TCRdb re-called the 5' RACE reads through MiXCR, storing one row per CDR3 protein. The repertoire holds 650,000 to 800,000 distinct CDR3 sequences, about 42% seen once, with about a fifth in the top ten. Material: blood. The receptors here all came from a man between 60 and 75 years old in good health.

This chain links TRBV6-6 with TRBJ1-6, with unresolved D. In germline, CDR1 is MNHNY, CDR2 SVGAGI (reference sequence). V was clipped by 0 bases and J by 9 bases, with 9 bases between them. The CDR3 is 14 amino acids. CDR3 nucleotides: TGTGCCAGCAGTTACTCTGAGCGGGGTTCACCCCTCCACTTT. This translates into CASSYSERGSPLHF.

This clonotype has just a few counts. The gene calls are TRBV12-3 or TRBV12-4 and TRBJ2-3, with 10 bases lining up with TRBD2. J gave up 3 bases and V 6 bases, and 12 bases lay outside the gene matches. CDR3 length: 17 residues. The chain's CDR3 is CASSQAGGPYVTDTQYF. The DNA of the CDR3 is TGTGCCAGCAGCCAAGCGGGGGGGCCGTACGTGACAGATACGCAGTATTTT.

This chain joins TRBV6-6 and TRBJ2-1; 8 nucleotides agree with TRBD1. V was clipped by 2 bases and J by 6 bases; unmatched bases: 6. This CDR3 is built from 15 residues. Per germline, CDR1 MNHNY and CDR2 SVGAGI (reference sequence). The CDR3 protein is CASSYAGGQFNEQFF. The CDR3 nucleotides are TGTGCCAGCAGTTACGCAGGGGGCCAATTCAATGAGCAGTTCTTC.

This clonotype was counted at least ten times. The chain uses TRBV28 and TRBJ1-1; the D is unclear. V was pared by 5 bases and J by 0 bases, with 16 bases between. CDR1 and CDR2 from the germline V gene are MDHEN and SYDVKM. CDR3 size: 16 residues. The DNA for the CDR3 is TGTGCCAGCAGTAAAGGTACACGGAGCCTGAACACTGAAGCTTTCTTT. Translation gives CASSKGTRSLNTEAFF.